This entry concerns a single TCR beta chain. Its cognate antigen is unknown. Being one base from a much bigger clone, this may be a read error. Germline V gene lookup returns CDR1 SGHNT and CDR2 YENEEA. The CDR3 runs to 16 residues. The junction had 9 bases not matched to a gene; V was cut back by 4 bases and J by 5 bases. General study findings and limits: In terms of TCR gene usage, tumor memory CD4+ T cells clustered together with blood and lymph node memory CD4+ cells, as well as with lymph node naive CD4+ cells. Greatest tumor Treg TCR overlap was with tumor naive CD4+ cells.

Full-length variable regions came from constant-region reverse primers plus semi-nested Nested Universal Primer A PCR. TCRdb reprocessed the 5' RACE reads with MiXCR, giving one entry per CDR3 protein. Of about 9,100 distinct CDR3 sequences in the sample, around 13% were seen once. Cells sorted as Tregs were CD4+, CD25+ and CD127-/low. Material for sequencing was Tregs sorted from blood. This receptor was obtained from a female donor with breast cancer. The rearrangement joins TRBV11-3 to TRBJ2-5, with TRBD1 matching over 11 bases. The CDR3 here is CASSWIPGQGDETQYF. In nucleotides, the CDR3 is TGTGCCAGCAGCTGGATTCCGGGACAGGGGGATGAGACCCAGTACTTC.